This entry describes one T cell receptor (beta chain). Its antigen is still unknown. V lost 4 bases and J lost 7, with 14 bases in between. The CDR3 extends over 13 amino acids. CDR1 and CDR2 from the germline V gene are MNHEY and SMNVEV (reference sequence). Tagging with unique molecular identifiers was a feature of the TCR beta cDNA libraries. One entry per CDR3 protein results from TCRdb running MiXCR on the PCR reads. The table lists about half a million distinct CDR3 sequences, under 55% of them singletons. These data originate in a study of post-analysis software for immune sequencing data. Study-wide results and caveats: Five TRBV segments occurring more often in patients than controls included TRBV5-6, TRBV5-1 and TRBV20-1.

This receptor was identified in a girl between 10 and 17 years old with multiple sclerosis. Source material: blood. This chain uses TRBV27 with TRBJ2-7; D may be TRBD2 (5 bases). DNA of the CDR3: TGTGCCAGCAGTTACACGGGAAACGGGGAGCAGTACTTC. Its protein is CASSYTGNGEQYF.